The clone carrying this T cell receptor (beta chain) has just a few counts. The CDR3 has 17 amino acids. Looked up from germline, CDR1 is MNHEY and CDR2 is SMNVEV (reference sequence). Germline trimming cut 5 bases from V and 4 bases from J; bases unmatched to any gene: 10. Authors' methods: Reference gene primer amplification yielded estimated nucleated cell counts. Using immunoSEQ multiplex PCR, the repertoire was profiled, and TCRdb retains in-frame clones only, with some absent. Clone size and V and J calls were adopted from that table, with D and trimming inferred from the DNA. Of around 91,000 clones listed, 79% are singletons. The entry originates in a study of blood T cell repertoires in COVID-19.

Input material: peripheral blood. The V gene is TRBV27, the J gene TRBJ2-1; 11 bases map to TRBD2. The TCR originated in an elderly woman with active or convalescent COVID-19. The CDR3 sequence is CASSRPGLAEKYNEQFF. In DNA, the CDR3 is TGTGCCAGCAGTCGACCGGGACTAGCGGAAAAATACAATGAGCAGTTCTTC.